The 5 T cell receptor beta chains below were found in one sample sequenced in a study of T cell responses to AZD1222 COVID-19 vaccine. Some clones are missing from TCRdb's copy, which holds only in-frame ones; the method was immunoSEQ multiplex PCR. Seen here are over 150,000 clones, 88% observed once, and the top ten hold approximately 0.5%. The input for sequencing was peripheral blood, taken on day 0 of AZD1222 vaccination. These receptors originate from an adult in good health.

The V and J genes are TRBV9 and TRBJ2-2; no definite D call. The CDR3 is 13 amino acids. Looked up from germline, CDR1 is SGDLS and CDR2 is YYNGEE. V gave up 7 bases and J gave up 5 bases, with 12 bases separating them. The CDR3 DNA sequence: TGTGCCAGCGCTAGAGGTGGGACCGGGGAGCTGTTTTTT. Translation gives CASARGGTGELFF.

The chain combines TRBV20-1 with TRBJ2-7; no reliable D call. CDR1 and CDR2 from the germline V gene are DFQATT and SNEGSKA (reference sequence). The V end was cut by 6 bases, the J end by 0 bases, with 3 bases between. The CDR3 spans 10 residues. The CDR3, as DNA: TGCAGTGCCCTCTCCTACGAGCAGTACTTC. Translating gives CSALSYEQYF.

V usage is TRBV9 and J usage is TRBJ2-7; D not resolved. The CDR3 has 16 residues. Looked up from germline, CDR1 is SGDLS and CDR2 is YYNGEE. With 0 bases removed from V and 5 bases from J, the gap between germline ends came to 18 bases. The CDR3 spells CASSVDIGQVNHEQYF. CDR3 DNA: TGTGCCAGCAGCGTAGATATAGGGCAGGTTAACCACGAGCAGTACTTC.

This clone was detected once. V usage is TRBV14 and J usage is TRBJ1-1, with 8 bases aligning to TRBD1. This CDR3 region has 15 residues. V gave up 5 bases and J gave up 4 bases; unmatched junction bases: 9. Germline values: CDR1 SGHDN, CDR2 FVKESK. CDR3 amino acids: CASSEQGVRGTEAFF. Here the CDR3 DNA reads TGTGCCAGCAGCGAACAGGGGGTGCGGGGCACTGAAGCTTTCTTT.

The V and J genes are TRBV7-9 and TRBJ2-7, with 8 bases lining up with TRBD1. The germline V gene has CDR1 SEHNR and CDR2 FQNEAQ (reference sequence). The CDR3 extends over 16 amino acids. V lost 3 bases to trimming and J lost 4 bases; unmatched junction nucleotides: 11. In DNA form, the CDR3 reads TGTGCCAGCAGCTTCCAGGGGGCAATCGGACTTTACGAGCAGTACTTC. Translated: CASSFQGAIGLYEQYF.